These T cell receptor beta chains were read from a single sample in a study of blood T cell repertoires in COVID-19. Profiled with immunoSEQ multiplex PCR; TCRdb holds only in-frame clones, not every one. The sample carries about 87,000 clones, around 87% recorded once. The sequencing sample was made of peripheral blood. The receptors come from a man aged 40-55 years with acute or convalescent COVID-19. The CDR3 runs from the conserved cysteine through the conserved F or W. The D gene is left open where the match is weak. The size entry is marked missing in some rows and otherwise reads once, few, many or a size class.

>.|TRBV27|TRBD1|TRBJ1-5
TGTGCCAGCAGTTTATTATGGACAGGGGGCGTCAATCAGCCCCAGCATTTT
CASSLLWTGGVNQPQHF
>medium-sized|TRBV19|TRBD2|TRBJ2-7
TGTGCCAGTAGTATAGCGGGTAGCGGGACCTACGAGCAGTACTTC
CASSIAGSGTYEQYF
>.|TRBV15|.|TRBJ1-3
TGTGCCACCAGCAGAGAACGGACTCCCCAGGGGAACACCATATATTTT
CATSRERTPQGNTIYF
>.|TRBV4-2|.|TRBJ1-2
TGTGCCAGCAGCCAAGTCGAAGGGGAGGCAGCTAACTATGGCTACACCTTC
CASSQVEGEAANYGYTF
>.|TRBV5-5|TRBD1|TRBJ2-5
TGTGCCAGCAGCCCGACTACCACAGGGGGCGAGGACTTC
CASSPTTTGGEDF
>.|TRBV18|.|TRBJ1-1
TGTGCCAGCTCACCCGGCAGGGATGCCCCTGAAGCTTTCTTT
CASSPGRDAPEAFF
>.|TRBV29-1|.|TRBJ2-1
TGCAGCGTTGAGGGGGGGGGACAAATATCGTACAATGAGCAGTTCTTC
CSVEGGGQISYNEQFF
>.|TRBV27|TRBD2|TRBJ2-5
TGTGCCAGCAGTTTTTCGGCGGGAGGGCCGAGGGTACAAGAGACCCAGTACTTC
CASSFSAGGPRVQETQYF
>.|TRBV6-5|.|TRBJ1-2
TGTGCCAGCGCCGGGGACTCGGACTATGGCTACACCTTC
CASAGDSDYGYTF
>.|TRBV3-1/TRBV3-2|.|TRBJ1-1
TGTGCCAGCAGCCAAGTACCCGACTCCGGGAGTCTCGCTTTCTTT
CASSQVPDSGSLAFF
>.|TRBV7-3|.|TRBJ2-3
TGTGCCAGCAGCTTAAGGTGGGGCCAATCTAGCACAGATACGCAGTATTTT
CASSLRWGQSSTDTQYF
>.|TRBV29-1|.|TRBJ1-1
TGCAGCATACAGACGGGCCGGGGCACTGAAGCTTTCTTT
CSIQTGRGTEAFF
>.|TRBV6-5|.|TRBJ2-5
TGTGCCAGCAAACGGGAAGATACCAAAGAGACCCAGTACTTC
CASKREDTKETQYF
>.|TRBV20-1|TRBD1|TRBJ2-7
TGCAGTGCTAGTTCTACGAAGGGACAGGGAACCTACGAGCAGTACTTC
CSASSTKGQGTYEQYF
>.|TRBV11-2|.|TRBJ1-1
TGTGCCAGCAGCTTAGTCTTTGGGAGGCGGACGAACACTGAAGCTTTCTTT
CASSLVFGRRTNTEAFF
>.|TRBV9|.|TRBJ1-1
TGTGCCAGCAGCGTAGCTGCCGAGATGGACTTTGGCACTGAAGCTTTCTTT
CASSVAAEMDFGTEAFF
>.|TRBV19|TRBD1|TRBJ2-1
TGTGCCAGTAGGGACCCTAGACAGGGGTTGACCTACAATGAGCAGTTCTTC
CASRDPRQGLTYNEQFF
>.|TRBV11-2|TRBD1|TRBJ2-1
TGTGCCAGCAGCTTAGATCGTGGGGTAGGGACAGGGTTGGGCAATGAGCAGTTCTTC
CASSLDRGVGTGLGNEQFF
>.|TRBV30|TRBD2|TRBJ2-1
TGTGCCTGGGTTACTAGCGGGGGGCTGTCTGAGCAGTTCTTC
CAWVTSGGLSEQFF
>.|TRBV27|.|TRBJ2-1
TGTGCCAGCAGTCCCTGGGGACCCGGAGGAGGGGAATTAGAGCAGTTCTTC
CASSPWGPGGGELEQFF
>.|TRBV4-1|.|TRBJ1-5
TGCGCCAGCAGCCAAGACCCAGGGGTTAGCAATCAGCCCCAGCATTTT
CASSQDPGVSNQPQHF
>.|TRBV3-1/TRBV3-2|TRBD2|TRBJ2-1
TGTGCCAGCAGCCGCGGGACTAGCGGGTCCTCCTACAATGAGCAGTTCTTC
CASSRGTSGSSYNEQFF
>.|TRBV19|TRBD1|TRBJ1-1
TGTGCCAGTAGTCTCGAGCAGGGGGTGAGTGAAGCTTTCTTT
CASSLEQGVSEAFF
>.|TRBV7-9|.|TRBJ2-1
TGTGCCAGCAGCCCGAACCAGGCGGGGGAGCAGTTCTTC
CASSPNQAGEQFF
>.|TRBV19|.|TRBJ2-1
TGTGCCAGTAGTATTTTGCCTAGCTCCTACAATGAGCAGTTCTTC
CASSILPSSYNEQFF
>.|TRBV14|.|TRBJ1-2
TGTGCCAGCAGCCAAGATCTTGTAATCACGAGTGGCTACACCTTC
CASSQDLVITSGYTF
>.|TRBV11-2|TRBD1|TRBJ2-7
TGTGCCAGCAGCACTTGGACAGGGGGCGAGCAGTACTTC
CASSTWTGGEQYF
>once|TRBV7-9|.|TRBJ1-2
TGTGCCAGCAGCATCAGAACCGGGACTCATCACTATGGCTACACCTTC
CASSIRTGTHHYGYTF
>.|TRBV30|.|TRBJ2-1
TGTGCCTGGAGTGTCGGTTGGTATAATGAGCAGTTCTTC
CAWSVGWYNEQFF
>.|TRBV20-1|TRBD1|TRBJ1-2
TGCAGTGCTAGTTGGACAGGGAGAGGCTATGGCTACACCTTC
CSASWTGRGYGYTF
>.|TRBV12-3/TRBV12-4|.|TRBJ2-2
TGTGCCAGCGGGGGGTTTGACACCGGGGAGCTGTTTTTT
CASGGFDTGELFF
>once|TRBV7-8|TRBD1|TRBJ2-1
TGTGCCAGCAGCCCCCGATGGGACAGCTACAATGAGCAGTTCTTC
CASSPRWDSYNEQFF
>.|TRBV10-3|.|TRBJ2-7
TGTGCCATCAGTGAGCACGGCCGGAAACAGCCCTACGAGCAGTACTTC
CAISEHGRKQPYEQYF
>.|TRBV3-1/TRBV3-2|TRBD2|TRBJ2-4
TGTGCCAGCAGCCAAGGTAGCGGGGCCGTCAAAAACATTCAGTACTTC
CASSQGSGAVKNIQYF
>once|TRBV18|TRBD1|TRBJ1-5
TGTGCCAGCTCACCGGGACAGGGGAGGCAGCCCCAGCATTTT
CASSPGQGRQPQHF
>.|TRBV6-6|TRBD2|TRBJ2-5
TGTGCCAGCAGTTTTACTAGACTAGCGGGAGAGACCCAGTACTTC
CASSFTRLAGETQYF
>.|TRBV7-2|.|TRBJ1-1
TGTGCCAGCAGACATGTGGGGGGGAACACTGAAGCTTTCTTT
CASRHVGGNTEAFF
>.|TRBV6-5|.|TRBJ1-5
TGTGCCAGCACTGCGGGATTTGATCAGCCCCAGCATTTT
CASTAGFDQPQHF
>.|TRBV19|TRBD1|TRBJ2-2
TGTGCCAGTAGTACGGGACAGGGGAGGGGGGAGCTGTTTTTT
CASSTGQGRGELFF
>.|TRBV6-5|.|TRBJ2-2
TGTGCCAGCAGGGAGGGCGCCGGGGAGCTGTTTTTT
CASREGAGELFF
>.|TRBV19|TRBD1|TRBJ1-1
TGTGCCAGTAGTACTTCCGGGGGACAGGGTTCGAAAGCTTTCTTT
CASSTSGGQGSKAFF
>.|TRBV7-9|.|TRBJ2-2
.
CASSFAAGARGAVF
>.|TRBV5-1|TRBD2|TRBJ2-2
TGCGCCAGCAGCCCGGGACTAGCGGGGGGGCGGAACACCGGGGAGCTGTTTTTT
CASSPGLAGGRNTGELFF
>.|TRBV3-1/TRBV3-2|.|TRBJ2-7
TGTGCCAGCAGCCAAGATCAAAGCAGGGGCCTTAGCTCCTACGAGCAGTACTTC
CASSQDQSRGLSSYEQYF